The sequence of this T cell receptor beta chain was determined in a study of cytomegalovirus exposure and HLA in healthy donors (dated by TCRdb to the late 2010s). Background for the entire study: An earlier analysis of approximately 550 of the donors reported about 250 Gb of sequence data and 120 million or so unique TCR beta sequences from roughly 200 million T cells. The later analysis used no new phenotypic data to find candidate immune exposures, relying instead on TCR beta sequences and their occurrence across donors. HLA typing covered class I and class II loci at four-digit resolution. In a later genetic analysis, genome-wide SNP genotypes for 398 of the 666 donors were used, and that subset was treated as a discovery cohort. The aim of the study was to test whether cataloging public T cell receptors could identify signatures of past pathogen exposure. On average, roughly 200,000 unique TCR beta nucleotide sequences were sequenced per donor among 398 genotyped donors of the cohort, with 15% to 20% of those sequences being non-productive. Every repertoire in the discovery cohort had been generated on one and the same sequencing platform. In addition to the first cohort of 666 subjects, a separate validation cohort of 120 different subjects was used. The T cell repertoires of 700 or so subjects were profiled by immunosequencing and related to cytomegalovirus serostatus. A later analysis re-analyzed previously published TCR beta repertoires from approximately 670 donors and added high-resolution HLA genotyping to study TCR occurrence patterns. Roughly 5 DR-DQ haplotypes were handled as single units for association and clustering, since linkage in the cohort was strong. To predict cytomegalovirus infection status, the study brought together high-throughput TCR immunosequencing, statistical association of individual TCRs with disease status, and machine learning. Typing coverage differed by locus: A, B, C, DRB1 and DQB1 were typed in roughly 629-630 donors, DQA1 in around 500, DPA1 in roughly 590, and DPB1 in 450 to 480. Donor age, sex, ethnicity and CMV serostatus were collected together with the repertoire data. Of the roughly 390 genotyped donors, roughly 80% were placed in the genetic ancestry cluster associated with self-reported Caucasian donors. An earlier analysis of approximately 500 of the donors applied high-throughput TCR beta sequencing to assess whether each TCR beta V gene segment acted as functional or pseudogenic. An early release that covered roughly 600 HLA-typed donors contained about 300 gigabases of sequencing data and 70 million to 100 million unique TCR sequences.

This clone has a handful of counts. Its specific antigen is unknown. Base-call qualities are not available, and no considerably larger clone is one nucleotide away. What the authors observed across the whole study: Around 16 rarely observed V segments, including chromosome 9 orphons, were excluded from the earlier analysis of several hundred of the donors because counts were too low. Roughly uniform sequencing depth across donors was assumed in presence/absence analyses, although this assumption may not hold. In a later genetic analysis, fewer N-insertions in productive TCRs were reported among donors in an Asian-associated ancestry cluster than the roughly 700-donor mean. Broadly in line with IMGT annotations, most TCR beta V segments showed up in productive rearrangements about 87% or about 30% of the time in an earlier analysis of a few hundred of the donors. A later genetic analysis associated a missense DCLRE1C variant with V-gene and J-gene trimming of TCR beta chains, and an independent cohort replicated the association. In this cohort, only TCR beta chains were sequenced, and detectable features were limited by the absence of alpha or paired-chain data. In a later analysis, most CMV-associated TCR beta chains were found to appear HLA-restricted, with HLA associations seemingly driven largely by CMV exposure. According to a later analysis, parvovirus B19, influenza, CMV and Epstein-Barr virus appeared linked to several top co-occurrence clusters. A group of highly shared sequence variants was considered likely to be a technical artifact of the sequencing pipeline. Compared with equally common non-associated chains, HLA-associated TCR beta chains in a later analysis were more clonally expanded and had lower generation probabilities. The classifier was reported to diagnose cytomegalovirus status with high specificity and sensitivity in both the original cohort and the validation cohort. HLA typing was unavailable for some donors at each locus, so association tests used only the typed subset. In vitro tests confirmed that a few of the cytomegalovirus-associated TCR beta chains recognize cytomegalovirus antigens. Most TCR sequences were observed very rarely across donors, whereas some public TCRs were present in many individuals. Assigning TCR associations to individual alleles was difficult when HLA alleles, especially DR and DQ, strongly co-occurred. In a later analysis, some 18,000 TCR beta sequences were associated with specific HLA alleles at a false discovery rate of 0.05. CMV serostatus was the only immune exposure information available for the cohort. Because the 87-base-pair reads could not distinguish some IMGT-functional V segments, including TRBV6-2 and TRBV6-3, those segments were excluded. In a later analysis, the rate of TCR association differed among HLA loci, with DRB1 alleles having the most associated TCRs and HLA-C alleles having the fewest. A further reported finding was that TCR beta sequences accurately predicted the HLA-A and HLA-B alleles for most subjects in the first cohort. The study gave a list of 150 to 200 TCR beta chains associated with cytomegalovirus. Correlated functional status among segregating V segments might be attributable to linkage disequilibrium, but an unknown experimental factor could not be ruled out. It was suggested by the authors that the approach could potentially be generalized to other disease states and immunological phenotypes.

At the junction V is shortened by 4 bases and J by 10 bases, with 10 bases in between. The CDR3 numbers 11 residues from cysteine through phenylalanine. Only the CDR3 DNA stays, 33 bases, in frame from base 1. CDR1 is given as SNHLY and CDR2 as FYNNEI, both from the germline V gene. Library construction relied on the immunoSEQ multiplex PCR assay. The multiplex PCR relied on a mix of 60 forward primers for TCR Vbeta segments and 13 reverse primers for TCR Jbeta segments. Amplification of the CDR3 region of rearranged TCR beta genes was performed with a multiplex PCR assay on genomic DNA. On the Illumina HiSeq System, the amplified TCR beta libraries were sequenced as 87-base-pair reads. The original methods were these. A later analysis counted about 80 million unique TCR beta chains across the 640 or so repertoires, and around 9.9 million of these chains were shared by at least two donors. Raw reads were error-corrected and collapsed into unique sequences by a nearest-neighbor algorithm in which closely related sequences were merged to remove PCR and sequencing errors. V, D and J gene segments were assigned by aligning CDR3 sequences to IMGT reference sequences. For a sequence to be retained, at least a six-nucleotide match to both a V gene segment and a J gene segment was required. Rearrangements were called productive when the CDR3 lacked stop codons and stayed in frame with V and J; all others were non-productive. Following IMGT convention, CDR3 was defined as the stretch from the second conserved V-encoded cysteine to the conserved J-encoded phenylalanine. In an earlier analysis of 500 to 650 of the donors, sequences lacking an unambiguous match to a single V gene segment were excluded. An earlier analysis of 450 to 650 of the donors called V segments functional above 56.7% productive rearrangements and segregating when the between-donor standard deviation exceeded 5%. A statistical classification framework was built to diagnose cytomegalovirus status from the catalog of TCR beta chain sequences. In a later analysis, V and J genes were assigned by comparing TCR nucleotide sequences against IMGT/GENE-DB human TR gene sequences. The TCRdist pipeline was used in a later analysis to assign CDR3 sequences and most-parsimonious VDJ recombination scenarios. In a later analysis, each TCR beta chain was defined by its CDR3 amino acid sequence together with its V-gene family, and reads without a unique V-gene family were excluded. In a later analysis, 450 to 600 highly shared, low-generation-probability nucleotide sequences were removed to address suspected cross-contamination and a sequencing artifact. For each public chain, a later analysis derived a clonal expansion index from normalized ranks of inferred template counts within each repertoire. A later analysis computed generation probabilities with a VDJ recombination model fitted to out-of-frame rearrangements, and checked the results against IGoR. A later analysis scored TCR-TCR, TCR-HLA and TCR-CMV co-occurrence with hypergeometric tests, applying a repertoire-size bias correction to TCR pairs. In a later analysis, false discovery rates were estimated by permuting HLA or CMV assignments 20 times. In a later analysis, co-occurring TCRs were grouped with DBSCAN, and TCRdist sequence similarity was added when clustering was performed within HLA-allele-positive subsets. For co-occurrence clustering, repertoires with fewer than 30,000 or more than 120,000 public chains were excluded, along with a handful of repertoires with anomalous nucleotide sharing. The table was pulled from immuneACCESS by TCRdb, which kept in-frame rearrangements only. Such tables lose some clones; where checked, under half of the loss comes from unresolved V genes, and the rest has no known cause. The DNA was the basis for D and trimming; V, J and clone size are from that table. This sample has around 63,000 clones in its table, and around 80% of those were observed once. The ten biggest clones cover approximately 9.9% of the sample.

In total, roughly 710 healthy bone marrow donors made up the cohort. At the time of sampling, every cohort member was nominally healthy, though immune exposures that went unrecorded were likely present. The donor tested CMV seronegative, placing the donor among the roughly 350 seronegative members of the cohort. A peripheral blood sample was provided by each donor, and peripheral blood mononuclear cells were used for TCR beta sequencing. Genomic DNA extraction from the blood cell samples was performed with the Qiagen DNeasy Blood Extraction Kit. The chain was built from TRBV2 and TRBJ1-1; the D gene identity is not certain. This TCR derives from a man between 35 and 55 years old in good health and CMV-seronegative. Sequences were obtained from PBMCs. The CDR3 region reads CASSVKSGAFF. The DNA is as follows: TGTGCCAGCAGTGTGAAGTCGGGAGCTTTCTTT.